This record covers a single T cell receptor (beta chain). As yet, its antigen is unknown. Germline V gene data show CDR1 as SGHTA and CDR2 as FQGTGA. This CDR3 spans 12 amino acids. V was clipped by 0 bases and J by 6 bases, with 3 bases between them. This sample was included in a study of T cells in tuberculosis. TCRdb keeps only in-frame clones here, not all; method: immunoSEQ multiplex PCR. The table records roughly 32,000 clones, about 95% of them present only once. Notes on the study in general: Active tuberculosis alpha repertoires lay closer to GMM-specific TCRs than controls'.

Sequencing was carried out using PBMCs. The chain carries TRBV7-3 and TRBJ2-1; D uncertain. The sequence was collected from a donor aged 5-35 years with latent tuberculosis or without tuberculosis infection. The CDR3, as DNA: TGTGCCAGCAGCTTAACCGGCAATGAGCAGTTCTTC. It translates to CASSLTGNEQFF.